The clone carrying this TCR beta chain was counted between two and nine times. Its antigen remains unidentified. Sequencing was performed with immunoSEQ multiplex PCR; in TCRdb, only in-frame clones are kept and a portion is missing. The data contain approximately 44,000 clones, more than 60% of them seen just once; the ten biggest clones take up approximately 27%. Germline V gene lookup returns CDR1 MNHEY and CDR2 SVGAGI. The ends were cut back, 2 bases at V and 1 base at J, with 8 bases in the middle. The CDR3 covers 14 residues. Peptide-pool stimulation followed by sequencing identified expanded antigen-specific CD4+ clonotypes in the ViraFEST assay. Subsequent to a culture period of roughly 11 days, CD4+ T cells were isolated. Vaccine recipients, nucleocapsid antibody negative, had no prior SARS-CoV-2 infection. Researchers reported culturing 2 million or so PBMC in each well, adding approximately 10 IU/ml IL-2 and roughly 10 ug/ml peptides. Days 3 and 7 were when half the medium was replaced with IL-2 medium.

These data are taken from a study of vaccination effects on CD4 cells after COVID-19. Whole-study context: Subjects were given two BNT162b2 or mRNA-1273 vaccine doses.

Specimen: CD4+ T cells from PBMCs cultured with HCoV-OC43 spike peptides, collected before COVID-19 vaccination. The subset is: HCoV-OC43 spike overlapping peptide pool stimulation. The gene calls are TRBV6-5 and TRBJ1-2; D is perhaps TRBD1 (5 bases). This clonotype was sampled from a human donor who received a COVID-19 vaccine. This CDR3 is CASSYGTHNYGYTF. Here the CDR3 DNA reads TGTGCCAGCAGTTACGGGACTCATAACTATGGCTACACCTTC.